These T cell receptor beta chains were read from a single sample in a study of CD8 T cells in ankylosing spondylitis. Using its own MiXCR run on the 5' RACE reads, TCRdb lists one record per CDR3 protein. The data show about 250,000 distinct CDR3 sequences, 32% seen once. The material sequenced was blood, either unsorted or a sorted T cell fraction (not recorded which). The source of these receptors is a male donor with ankylosing spondylitis or in good health (not recorded which). The CDR3 runs from the conserved cysteine through the conserved F or W. A D gene is named only where the DNA matches it firmly. Only part of the rows carry a size: once, few, many, or a class if the clone is expanded.

clone_size d_call j_call v_call cdr3_nt cdr3_aa
NA NA TRBJ2-3 TRBV6-1 TGTGCCAGCAGATCCTTAGCCGGCGATACGCAGTATTTT CASRSLAGDTQYF
NA NA TRBJ1-5 TRBV4-2 TGTGCCAGCAGCCAAGATCCGGCAGAGAATCAGCCCCAGCATTTT CASSQDPAENQPQHF
few NA TRBJ1-2 TRBV29-1 TGCAGCGTTGTTGGGGGCCGGGATAACTATGGCTACACCTTC CSVVGGRDNYGYTF
few NA TRBJ2-2 TRBV7-9 TGTGCCAGCACCTCTCGTGAGGGTTTAAACACCGGGGAGCTGTTTTTT CASTSREGLNTGELFF
few NA TRBJ1-5 TRBV12-3/TRBV12-4 TGTGCCAGCAGTTTAGGGGCGGGACGTGTGGAGCCCCAGCATTTT CASSLGAGRVEPQHF
few TRBD1 TRBJ2-1 TRBV5-1 TGCGCCAGCAGCTTGCAGGGGGCGGGATTGGCGCTAGAGTTCTTC CASSLQGAGLALEFF
NA NA TRBJ1-2 TRBV12-3/TRBV12-4 TGTGCCAGCAGCCTTCGAGGTGACGGCAACTATGGCTACACCTTC CASSLRGDGNYGYTF
few NA TRBJ2-3 TRBV5-1 TGCGCCACCTCGCTAGGTCTCGAAGATACGCAGTATTTT CATSLGLEDTQYF
NA TRBD2 TRBJ2-1 TRBV6-4 TGTGCCAGCAGTGACTCCCTAGCGGGGGAGCAGTTCTTC CASSDSLAGEQFF
NA TRBD2 TRBJ2-1 TRBV20-1 TGCAGTGCTAAAGACTTAGCGGGGCGGACGGACAATGAGCAGTTCTTC CSAKDLAGRTDNEQFF
NA NA TRBJ1-6 TRBV20-1 TGCTGTGCTAGTGAGCTACGGGGGGGACCGCGGTATAATTCACCCCTCCACTTT CCASELRGGPRYNSPLHF
NA TRBD2 TRBJ2-5 TRBV7-9 TGTGCCAGCAGCGGGGCTAGCGGAAGTCAAGAGACCCAGTACTTC CASSGASGSQETQYF
NA NA TRBJ2-7 TRBV5-1 TGCGCCAGCAGCTTGGAGGGGGAACGCGAGCAGTACTTC CASSLEGEREQYF